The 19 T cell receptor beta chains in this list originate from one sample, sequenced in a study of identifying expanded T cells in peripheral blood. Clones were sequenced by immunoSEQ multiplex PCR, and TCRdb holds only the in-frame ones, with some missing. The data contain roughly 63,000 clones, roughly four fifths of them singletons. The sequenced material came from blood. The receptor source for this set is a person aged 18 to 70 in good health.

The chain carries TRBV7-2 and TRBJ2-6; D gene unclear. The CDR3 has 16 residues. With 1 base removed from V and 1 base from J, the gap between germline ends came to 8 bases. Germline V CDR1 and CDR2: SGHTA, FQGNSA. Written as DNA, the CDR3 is TGTGCCAGCAGCTTAGGAATAGCATCTGGGGCCAACGTCCTGACTTTC. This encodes CASSLGIASGANVLTF.

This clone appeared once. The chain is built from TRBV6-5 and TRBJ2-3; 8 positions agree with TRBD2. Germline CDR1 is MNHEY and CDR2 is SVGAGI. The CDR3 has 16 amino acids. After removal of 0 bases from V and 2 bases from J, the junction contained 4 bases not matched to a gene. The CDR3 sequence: CASSYSIAGYTDTQYF. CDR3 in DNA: TGTGCCAGCAGTTACTCGATAGCGGGGTACACAGATACGCAGTATTTT.

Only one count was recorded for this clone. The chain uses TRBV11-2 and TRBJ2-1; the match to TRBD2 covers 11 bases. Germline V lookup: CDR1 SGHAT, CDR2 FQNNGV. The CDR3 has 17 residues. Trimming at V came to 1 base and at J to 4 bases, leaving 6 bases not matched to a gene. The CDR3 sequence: CASSLVGLAGGYNEQFF. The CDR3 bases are TGTGCCAGCAGCTTAGTAGGACTAGCGGGCGGATACAATGAGCAGTTCTTC.

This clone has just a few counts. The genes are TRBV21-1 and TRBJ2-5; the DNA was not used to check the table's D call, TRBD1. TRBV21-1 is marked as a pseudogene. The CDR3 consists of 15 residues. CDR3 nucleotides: TGTGCCAGCAGGGCGGGGCTACAGGGGGGAGAGACCCAGTACTTC. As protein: CASRAGLQGGETQYF.

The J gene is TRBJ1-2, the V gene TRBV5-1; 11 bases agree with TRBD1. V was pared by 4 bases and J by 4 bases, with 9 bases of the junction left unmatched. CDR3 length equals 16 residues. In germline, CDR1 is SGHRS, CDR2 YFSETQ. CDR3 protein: CASSGGQGASLYGYTF. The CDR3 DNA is TGCGCCAGCAGCGGCGGACAGGGGGCTAGCCTCTATGGCTACACCTTC.

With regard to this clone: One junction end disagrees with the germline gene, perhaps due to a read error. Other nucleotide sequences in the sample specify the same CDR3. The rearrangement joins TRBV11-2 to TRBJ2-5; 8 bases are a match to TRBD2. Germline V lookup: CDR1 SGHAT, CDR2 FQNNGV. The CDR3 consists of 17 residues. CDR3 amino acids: CASSLEGGSGEKETQYF. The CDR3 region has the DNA TGTGCCAGCAGTTTAGAAGGTGGTAGCGGGGAGAAAGAGACCCAGTACTTC.

CDR3 in DNA: TGTGCCAGCAGTTCTGGGGCCACCCAGTACTTC. Translating it yields CASSSGATQYF. The J gene is TRBJ2-5, the V gene TRBV6-5, with D perhaps matching TRBD1 (5 bases). CDR3 size: 11 residues. Germline assignment: CDR1 MNHEY and CDR2 SVGAGI. Trimming pared 4 bases from V and 8 bases from J, leaving 8 bases between.

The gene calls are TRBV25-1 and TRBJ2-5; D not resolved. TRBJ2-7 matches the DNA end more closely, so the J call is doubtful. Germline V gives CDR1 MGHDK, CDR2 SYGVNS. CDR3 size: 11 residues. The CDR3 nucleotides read TGTGCCAGCACGGCAGCATACGAGCAGTACTTC. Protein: CASTAAYEQYF.

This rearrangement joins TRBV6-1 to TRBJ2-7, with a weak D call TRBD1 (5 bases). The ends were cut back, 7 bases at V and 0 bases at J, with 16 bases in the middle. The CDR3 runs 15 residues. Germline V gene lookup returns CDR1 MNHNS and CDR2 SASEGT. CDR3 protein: CASMFEGAYSYEQYV. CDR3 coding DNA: TGTGCCAGCATGTTTGAAGGGGCATACTCCTACGAGCAGTACGTC.

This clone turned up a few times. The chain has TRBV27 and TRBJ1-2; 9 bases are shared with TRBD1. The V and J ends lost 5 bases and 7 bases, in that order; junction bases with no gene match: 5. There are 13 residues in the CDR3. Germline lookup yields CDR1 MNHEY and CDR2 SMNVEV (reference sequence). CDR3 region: CASSPGTGFGYTF. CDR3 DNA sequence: TGTGCCAGCAGTCCCGGGACAGGGTTTGGCTACACCTTC.

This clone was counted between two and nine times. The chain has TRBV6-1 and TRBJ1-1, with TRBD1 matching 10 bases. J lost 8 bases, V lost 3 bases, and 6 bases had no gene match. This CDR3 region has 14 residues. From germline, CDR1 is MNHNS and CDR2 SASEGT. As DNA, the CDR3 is TGTGCCAGCAGTGAGGGGGACAGGGGAGGGGAAGCTTTCTTT. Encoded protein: CASSEGDRGGEAFF.

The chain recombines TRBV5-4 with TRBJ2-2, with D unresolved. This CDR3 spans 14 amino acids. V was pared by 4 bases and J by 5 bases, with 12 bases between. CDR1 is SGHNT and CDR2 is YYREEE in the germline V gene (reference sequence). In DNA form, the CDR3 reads TGTGCCAGCAGCCCCCCGGGCCGGACCGGGGAGCTGTTTTTT. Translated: CASSPPGRTGELFF.

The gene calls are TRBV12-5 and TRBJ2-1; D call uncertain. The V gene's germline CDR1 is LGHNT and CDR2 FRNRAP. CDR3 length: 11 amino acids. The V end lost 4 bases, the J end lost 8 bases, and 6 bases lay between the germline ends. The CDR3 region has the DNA TGTGCTAGTGGTTGGGTCCATGAGCAGTTCTTC. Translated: CASGWVHEQFF.

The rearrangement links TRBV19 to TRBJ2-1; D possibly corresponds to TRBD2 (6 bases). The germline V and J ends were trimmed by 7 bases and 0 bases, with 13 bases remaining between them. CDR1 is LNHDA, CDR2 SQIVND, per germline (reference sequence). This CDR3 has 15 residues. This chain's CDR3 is CASNMGGGSYNEQFF. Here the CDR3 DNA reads TGTGCCAGTAACATGGGGGGAGGCTCCTACAATGAGCAGTTCTTC.

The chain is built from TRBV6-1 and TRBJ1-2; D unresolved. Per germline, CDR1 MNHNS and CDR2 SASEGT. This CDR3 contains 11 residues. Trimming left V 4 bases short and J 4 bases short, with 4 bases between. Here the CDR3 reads CASSGIYGYTF. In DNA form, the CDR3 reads TGTGCCAGCAGTGGGATCTATGGCTACACCTTC.

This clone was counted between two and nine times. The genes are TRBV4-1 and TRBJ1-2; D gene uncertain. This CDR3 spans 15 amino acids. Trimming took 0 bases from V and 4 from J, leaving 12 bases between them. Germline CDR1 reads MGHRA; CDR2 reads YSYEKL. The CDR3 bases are TGCGCCAGCAGCCAAGATCAGAGGGTGGGCTATGGCTACACCTTC. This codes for CASSQDQRVGYGYTF.

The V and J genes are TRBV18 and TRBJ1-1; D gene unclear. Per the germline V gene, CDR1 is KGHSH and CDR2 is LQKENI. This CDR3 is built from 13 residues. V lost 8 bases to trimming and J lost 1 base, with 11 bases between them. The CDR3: CASRPDQNTEAFF. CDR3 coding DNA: TGTGCCAGCCGGCCCGACCAGAACACTGAAGCTTTCTTT.

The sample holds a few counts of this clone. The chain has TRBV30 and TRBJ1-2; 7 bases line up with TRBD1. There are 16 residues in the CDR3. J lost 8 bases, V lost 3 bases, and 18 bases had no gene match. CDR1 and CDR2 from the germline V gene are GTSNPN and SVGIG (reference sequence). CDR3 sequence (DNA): TGTGCCTGGAGGCACAAGGCCATGGGCAGGGGGATAGGCTACACCTTC. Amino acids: CAWRHKAMGRGIGYTF.

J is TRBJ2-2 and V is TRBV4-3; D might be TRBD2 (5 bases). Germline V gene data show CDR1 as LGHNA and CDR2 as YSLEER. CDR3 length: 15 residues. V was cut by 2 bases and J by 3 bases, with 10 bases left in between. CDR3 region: CASSQWIGDTGELFF. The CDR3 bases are TGCGCCAGCAGCCAATGGATCGGGGACACCGGGGAGCTGTTTTTT.